The 8 T cell receptor beta chains listed next were all sequenced from one sample in a study of PD-L1 blockade in urothelial cancer. Assay: immunoSEQ multiplex PCR; the TCRdb copy retains only in-frame clones and omits some. Here the sample spans more than 15,000 clones, 75% to 90% being singletons. The sample here was PBMCs, taken around atezolizumab (anti-PD-L1) treatment. The receptors shown here come from a man aged 45-60 years with urothelial cancer.

The chain is built from TRBV6-5 and TRBJ2-5; D remains unclear. Trimming took off 4 bases at V and 1 base at J, with 13 bases between the two ends. Germline CDR1 reads MNHEY; CDR2 reads SVGAGI. The CDR3 spans 15 residues. The CDR3: CASSSPLGPQETQYF. The DNA of the CDR3 is TGTGCCAGCAGTTCCCCCCTGGGCCCCCAAGAGACCCAGTACTTC.

This chain uses TRBV13 with TRBJ2-1, with D unresolved. Germline lookup yields CDR1 PRHDT and CDR2 FYEKMQ (reference sequence). The CDR3 runs 15 residues. V was cut by 1 base and J by 0 bases, with 7 bases left in between. The DNA of the CDR3 is TGTGCCAGCAGCTTAGAAACAAGCTCCTACAATGAGCAGTTCTTC. Translating gives CASSLETSSYNEQFF.

The chain employs TRBV14 and TRBJ2-7, with D possibly matching TRBD2 (6 bases). CDR1 and CDR2 from the germline V gene are SGHDN and FVKESK. This CDR3 region has 13 residues. V gave up 6 bases and J gave up 6 bases, with 15 bases separating them. CDR3 nucleotide sequence: TGTGCCAGCAGTGGCCGGGAGTCGGGCGAGCAGTACTTC. Its protein is CASSGRESGEQYF.

CDR3 sequence: CASSFIQGSGEQYF. The CDR3 nucleotides are TGTGCCAGCAGTTTCATCCAGGGGAGTGGGGAGCAGTACTTC. This chain links TRBV27 with TRBJ2-7, with D perhaps TRBD1 (6 bases). In germline, CDR1 is MNHEY, CDR2 SMNVEV (reference sequence). This CDR3 has 14 amino acids. Trimming stripped 3 bases from V and 7 bases from J, with 16 bases between.

The rearrangement joins TRBV6-5 to TRBJ2-1, with 10 bases fitting TRBD1. Germline trimming cut 5 bases from V and 4 bases from J; bases unmatched to any gene: 5. CDR3 length: 15 residues. Germline-derived CDR1 and CDR2 are MNHEY and SVGAGI. The CDR3 DNA is TGTGCCAGCAGTAAGACAGGGGGCGATTACAATGAGCAGTTCTTC. Residues: CASSKTGGDYNEQFF.

The gene calls are TRBV6-6 and TRBJ2-7; D is perhaps TRBD1 (5 bases). The ends were cut back, 6 bases at V and 1 base at J, with 10 bases in the middle. CDR1 and CDR2 (germline): MNHNY, SVGAGI (reference sequence). This CDR3 contains 13 residues. Here the CDR3 reads CASRDTSSYEQYF. CDR3 sequence (DNA): TGTGCCAGCAGGGACACTTCTTCCTACGAGCAGTACTTC.

The V call is TRBV6-5, the J call TRBJ1-2; D remains unclear. CDR3 length equals 16 residues. CDR1 and CDR2 (germline): MNHEY, SVGAGI. Trimming took 0 bases from V and 7 from J, leaving 18 bases between them. The DNA for the CDR3 is TGTGCCAGCAGTTACTCAAGCAGCCGCGGGGTGGGTGGCTACACCTTC. As protein: CASSYSSSRGVGGYTF.

The chain couples TRBV19 to TRBJ1-2; D not certain. Germline CDR1 reads LNHDA; CDR2 reads SQIVND (reference sequence). The CDR3 spans 14 residues. Trimming cost V 3 bases and J 1 base, with 9 bases left between them. The CDR3 region is CASSIREGNYGYTF. CDR3 nucleotides: TGTGCCAGTAGTATTCGGGAGGGTAACTATGGCTACACCTTC. Full variable domain (rest looked up from reference TRBV19 and TRBJ1-2): DGGITQSPKYLFRKEGQNVTLSCEQNLNHDAMYWYRQDPGQGLRLIYYSQIVNDFQKGDIAEGYSVSREKKESFPLTVTSAQKNPTAFYLCASSIREGNYGYTFGSGTRLTVV.